The 31 T cell receptor beta chains presented below share a single source sample, sequenced in a study of blood T cell repertoires in COVID-19. Method: immunoSEQ multiplex PCR; TCRdb's copy keeps in-frame clones and lacks some. The profile shows over 110,000 clones, 88% of them singletons. The specimen was peripheral blood. The source is a human donor in a cohort sampled during active COVID-19.

The J gene is TRBJ2-4, the V gene TRBV18, with TRBD1 as a possible D gene (7 bases). Trimming took 0 bases from V and 1 from J, leaving 13 bases between them. The CDR3 is 17 residues long. CDR1 and CDR2 from the germline V gene are KGHSH and LQKENI. CDR3 coding DNA: TGTGCCAGCTCACCACCCCCACAGGGGAGGGCCAAAAACATTCAGTACTTC. It translates to CASSPPPQGRAKNIQYF.

This chain joins TRBV2 and TRBJ2-7, with a possible D match to TRBD1 (6 bases). The length of the CDR3 is 13 residues. The germline V and J ends were trimmed by 11 bases and 0 bases, with 14 bases remaining between them. Germline values: CDR1 SNHLY, CDR2 FYNNEI. The chain's CDR3 is CAVDRDTSYEQYF. The CDR3 DNA reads TGTGCCGTTGACCGGGACACCTCCTACGAGCAGTACTTC.

V and J are TRBV27 and TRBJ2-1; the D gene is possibly TRBD2 (6 bases). The germline gives CDR1 MNHEY, CDR2 SMNVEV (reference sequence). The CDR3 totals 16 residues. Deletions cut 4 bases from V and 0 bases from J, with 13 bases between. DNA for the CDR3: TGTGCCAGCAGTTCATTAGCGGAGAGCTCCTACAATGAGCAGTTCTTC. Translated: CASSSLAESSYNEQFF.

The chain links TRBV5-1 to TRBJ1-4; D uncertain. The CDR3 is made up of 14 amino acids. Germline V gene lookup returns CDR1 SGHRS and CDR2 YFSETQ. Trimming removed 3 bases from V and 4 bases from J, with 10 bases in between. The CDR3 loop is CASSSEEDNEKLFF. The CDR3 nucleotides read TGCGCCAGCAGCTCCGAGGAAGATAATGAAAAACTGTTTTTT.

The chain is built from TRBV30 and TRBJ1-2, with TRBD1 matching 9 bases. The CDR3 is 13 residues long. V gave up 1 base and J gave up 5 bases; unmatched junction bases: 2. Germline CDR1 is GTSNPN and CDR2 is SVGIG (reference sequence). CDR3 residues: CAWSGQGVYGYTF. CDR3 nucleotide sequence: TGTGCCTGGAGTGGACAGGGGGTTTATGGCTACACCTTC.

The chain has TRBV12-3 or TRBV12-4 and TRBJ2-5; 11 bases agree with TRBD1. V lost 6 bases, J lost 6 bases, and 3 bases stayed unmatched. The CDR3 runs to 13 residues. The CDR3 bases are TGTGCCAGCAGCCTGGACAGGGGGCAGACCCAGTACTTC. Its protein product is CASSLDRGQTQYF.

The V and J genes are TRBV27 and TRBJ2-7, with no clear D. This CDR3 spans 14 amino acids. The V end lost 5 bases, the J end lost 3 bases, and 14 bases lay between the germline ends. The germline CDR1 and CDR2 sequences are MNHEY and SMNVEV (reference sequence). The CDR3 loop is CASSPQPRVYEQYF. The CDR3 bases are TGTGCCAGCAGTCCCCAACCGCGCGTCTACGAGCAGTACTTC.

The chain is built from TRBV30 and TRBJ2-3, with TRBD1 matching 8 bases. This CDR3 is built from 14 residues. The germline gives CDR1 GTSNPN, CDR2 SVGIG (reference sequence). V was clipped by 0 bases and J by 6 bases; unmatched bases: 5. This CDR3 reads CAWSVPGQDDTQYF. DNA for the CDR3: TGTGCCTGGAGTGTACCGGGACAGGACGATACGCAGTATTTT.

The chain joins TRBV6-5 to TRBJ1-4, with 10 bases aligning to TRBD1. CDR1 and CDR2 (germline): MNHEY, SVGAGI. V lost 6 bases and J lost 7; bases outside the gene matches: 5. The CDR3 is 14 residues long. The CDR3: CASSPGTGVEKLFF. CDR3 DNA sequence: TGTGCCAGCAGCCCCGGGACAGGGGTTGAAAAACTGTTTTTT.

This rearrangement joins TRBV7-9 to TRBJ1-5, with 8 bases aligning to TRBD1. Trimming took 4 bases from V and 7 from J; bases not matched to a gene: 6. Germline CDR1 is SEHNR and CDR2 is FQNEAQ (reference sequence). CDR3 length equals 14 residues. As DNA, the CDR3 is TGTGCCAGCAGCTACGGACAGGGAGGACAGCCCCAGCATTTT. This translates into CASSYGQGGQPQHF.

The chain recombines TRBV7-2 with TRBJ1-4; D remains unclear. V was cut by 2 bases and J by 4 bases, with 8 bases left in between. The CDR3 contains 14 residues. CDR1 is SGHTA and CDR2 is FQGNSA in the germline V gene. The CDR3, as DNA: TGTGCCAGCAGCTTAAACGGGATTAATGAAAAACTGTTTTTT. Encoded protein: CASSLNGINEKLFF.

The chain joins TRBV4-2 to TRBJ1-1, with 9 positions matching TRBD1. The CDR3 runs to 13 residues. In germline, CDR1 is LGHNA, CDR2 YNFKEQ. J was trimmed by 4 bases and V by 3 bases; bases with no gene match: 0. CDR3 region: CASSQDRGTEAFF. The CDR3 nucleotides read TGTGCCAGCAGCCAGGACAGGGGCACTGAAGCTTTCTTT.

This chain connects TRBV4-1 to TRBJ2-5, with 7 bases that match TRBD1. V dropped 5 bases and J dropped 5; count of bases not matched to a gene: 14. This CDR3 contains 16 residues. Germline CDR1 reads MGHRA; CDR2 reads YSYEKL. The CDR3 sequence: CASSLKWQGVGETQYF. The CDR3 nucleotides are TGCGCCAGCAGCTTAAAGTGGCAGGGGGTGGGGGAGACCCAGTACTTC.

The rearrangement joins TRBV6-6 to TRBJ1-1; 8 bases map to TRBD1. CDR3 length: 14 residues. V was clipped by 6 bases and J by 4 bases; unmatched bases: 7. The V gene's germline CDR1 is MNHNY and CDR2 SVGAGI (reference sequence). In DNA, the CDR3 is TGTGCCAGCAGCCCCTACAGGGGGGGCACTGAAGCTTTCTTT. Amino acids: CASSPYRGGTEAFF.

The V call is TRBV7-9, the J call TRBJ1-4; D is perhaps TRBD1 (5 bases). The germline gives CDR1 SEHNR, CDR2 FQNEAQ (reference sequence). The V end lost 1 base, the J end lost 6 bases, and 9 bases lay between the germline ends. This CDR3 contains 14 residues. The chain's CDR3 is CASSLEGQDEKLFF. DNA of the CDR3: TGTGCCAGCAGCTTAGAGGGGCAGGATGAAAAACTGTTTTTT.

V usage is TRBV11-2 and J usage is TRBJ2-3, with 9 positions matching TRBD1. This CDR3 is built from 16 residues. The junction had 8 bases not matched to a gene; V was cut back by 5 bases and J by 2 bases. Germline V gives CDR1 SGHAT, CDR2 FQNNGV. The CDR3 DNA reads as TGTGCCAGCAGCCACTACAGGGGGCAAAACACAGATACGCAGTATTTT. The encoded protein is CASSHYRGQNTDTQYF.

The V and J genes are TRBV3-1 (or the pseudogene TRBV3-2) and TRBJ2-7, with 7 bases fitting TRBD2. CDR1 LGHDT and CDR2 YNNKEL come from the germline V gene (reference sequence). CDR3 size: 15 residues. With V trimmed by 1 base and J by 0 bases, 3 bases remained unmatched. The CDR3 nucleotides are TGTGCCAGCAGCCAAGGGGGGGGACTCTCCTACGAGCAGTACTTC. Its translation is CASSQGGGLSYEQYF.

The gene calls are TRBV29-1 and TRBJ2-7; TRBD1 might be the D (6 bases). Deletions cut 4 bases from V and 0 bases from J, with 10 bases between. Germline CDR1 is SQVTM and CDR2 is ANQGSEA. The CDR3 consists of 13 residues. This CDR3 reads CSVGTAYSYEQYF. CDR3 sequence (DNA): TGCAGCGTTGGGACAGCATACTCCTACGAGCAGTACTTC.

CDR3 residues: CASSDAGTALDGYTF. CDR3 nucleotide sequence: TGTGCCAGCAGTGACGCCGGGACAGCACTGGATGGCTACACCTTC. The chain couples TRBV6-4 to TRBJ1-2; 7 bases are shared with TRBD1. Germline V gene data show CDR1 as MRHNA and CDR2 as SNTAGT. This CDR3 is built from 15 residues. Trimming removed 2 bases from V and 6 bases from J; junction bases left unmatched: 9.

Only one count was recorded for this clone. The chain carries TRBV18 and TRBJ1-2; 9 bases are a match to TRBD1. This CDR3 region has 16 residues. J was trimmed by 2 bases and V by 3 bases; bases with no gene match: 7. Looked up from germline, CDR1 is KGHSH and CDR2 is LQKENI. CDR3 nucleotide sequence: TGTGCCAGCTCACCGTCGGACAGGGGTTTGAACTATGGCTACACCTTC. Encoded protein: CASSPSDRGLNYGYTF.

This clone was found many times. The rearrangement joins TRBV6-1 to TRBJ1-6, with D tentatively TRBD1 (6 bases). CDR1 MNHNS and CDR2 SASEGT come from the germline V gene. The CDR3 runs to 15 residues. V was pared by 2 bases and J by 5 bases, with 10 bases between. The CDR3: CASSERQADNSPLHF. The CDR3 DNA sequence: TGTGCCAGCAGTGAACGACAGGCCGATAATTCACCCCTCCACTTT.

This clone was found once. The chain recombines TRBV5-4 with TRBJ2-2; D perhaps matches TRBD1 (5 bases). Per the germline V gene, CDR1 is SGHNT and CDR2 is YYREEE (reference sequence). With 0 bases removed from V and 1 base from J, the gap between germline ends came to 7 bases. The CDR3 is made up of 15 amino acids. The CDR3 loop is CASSLAQGNTGELFF. In nucleotides, the CDR3 is TGTGCCAGCAGCTTGGCCCAGGGGAACACCGGGGAGCTGTTTTTT.

The CDR3 DNA sequence: TGTGCCAGTAGTCCGACAGGGGGTCAGCCCCAGCATTTT. It codes for CASSPTGGQPQHF. This chain uses TRBV19 with TRBJ1-5, with 9 bases that match TRBD1. Germline V lookup: CDR1 LNHDA, CDR2 SQIVND (reference sequence). Germline trimming cut 5 bases from V and 6 bases from J; bases unmatched to any gene: 2. This CDR3 contains 13 residues.

The chain has TRBV18 and TRBJ2-1, with TRBD1 matching 9 bases. CDR1 is KGHSH and CDR2 is LQKENI in the germline V gene. The length of the CDR3 is 17 residues. Trimming removed 1 base from V and 6 bases from J; junction bases left unmatched: 10. CDR3 nucleotide sequence: TGTGCCAGCTCACCACGTCATCCGGGACAGGGTATCAATGAGCAGTTCTTC. Amino acids: CASSPRHPGQGINEQFF.

The rearrangement uses TRBV4-1 and TRBJ1-5; 9 positions match TRBD1. Germline assignment: CDR1 MGHRA and CDR2 YSYEKL. V was pared by 1 base and J by 7 bases, with 8 bases of the junction left unmatched. The CDR3 length is 16 residues. The CDR3 nucleotides are TGCGCCAGCAGCCAAGGACCGGACAGGGGCGGACAGCCCCAGCATTTT. As protein: CASSQGPDRGGQPQHF.

The CDR3 region has the DNA TGTGCCACGGAAGACACAGGGCTGAATCAGCCCCAGCATTTT. This translates into CATEDTGLNQPQHF. V is TRBV10-3 and J is TRBJ1-5; the D gene is possibly TRBD1 (6 bases). V was clipped by 10 bases and J by 4 bases, with 17 bases between them. Germline values: CDR1 ENHRY, CDR2 SYGVKD. CDR3 length equals 14 residues.

The chain has TRBV3-1 (or the pseudogene TRBV3-2) and TRBJ1-1; D call uncertain. The CDR3 spans 13 residues. Germline V gives CDR1 LGHDT, CDR2 YNNKEL (reference sequence). Trimming removed 3 bases at V and 7 bases at J, with 12 bases between. CDR3 bases: TGTGCCAGCAGCCAGTGGGAGAGAGGTGAAGCTTTCTTT. Translating gives CASSQWERGEAFF.

The chain uses TRBV5-4 and TRBJ2-6; TRBD1 matches at 7 bases. CDR1 SGHNT and CDR2 YYREEE come from the germline V gene (reference sequence). V gave up 0 bases and J gave up 2 bases; unmatched junction bases: 11. The CDR3 sequence is 19 residues long. The chain's CDR3 is CASSLAGRTGSTGANVLTF. Written as DNA, the CDR3 is TGTGCCAGCAGCTTGGCAGGCAGGACAGGATCTACTGGGGCCAACGTCCTGACTTTC.

The chain carries TRBV9 and TRBJ1-2; 11 bases fit TRBD1. CDR1 and CDR2 from the germline V gene are SGDLS and YYNGEE. The CDR3 sequence is 15 residues long. V was pared by 0 bases and J by 4 bases, with 2 bases of the junction left unmatched. Here the CDR3 reads CASSVEGTGGYGYTF. The CDR3 DNA sequence: TGTGCCAGCAGCGTAGAAGGGACAGGGGGCTATGGCTACACCTTC.

The CDR3 region has the DNA TGCGCCAGCAGTGCAGACAGGGGTCTGTTTTTT. Translated, it gives CASSADRGLFF. The chain links TRBV10-2 to TRBJ1-4; TRBD1 aligns across 8 bases. The CDR3 sequence is 11 residues long. Germline CDR1 WSHSY, CDR2 SAAADI. After removal of 4 bases from V and 14 bases from J, the junction contained 3 bases not matched to a gene.

The gene calls are TRBV7-9 and TRBJ2-5; D is ambiguous. The CDR3 covers 14 residues. Germline V gives CDR1 SEHNR, CDR2 FQNEAQ (reference sequence). The V and J ends lost 6 bases and 3 bases respectively, with 14 bases between them. CDR3 loop: CASRLRGSEETQYF. CDR3 DNA sequence: TGTGCCAGCAGGCTCCGCGGTAGTGAAGAGACCCAGTACTTC. The whole variable domain, filled in from reference TRBV7-9 and TRBJ2-5, reads DTGVSQNPRHKITKRGQNVTFRCDPISEHNRLYWYRQTLGQGPEFLTYFQNEAQLEKSRLLSDRFSAERPKGSFSTLEIQRTEQGDSAMYLCASRLRGSEETQYFGPGTRLLVL.